The following is a T cell receptor beta chain sequence with its context. The source of the sample is a study of control samples from healthy donors and cancer patients. Measured with immunoSEQ multiplex PCR; TCRdb has only the in-frame clones, and not every one. Among some 14,000 clones listed, about four fifths were seen once. Per the germline V gene, CDR1 is LNHNV and CDR2 is YYDKDF (reference sequence). The CDR3 contains 15 residues. Trimming stripped 1 base from V and 6 bases from J, with 15 bases between. This receptor was obtained from a male donor with melanoma. The specimen was formalin-fixed, paraffin-embedded tissue. This rearrangement joins TRBV15 to TRBJ1-2; D remains unclear. This chain's CDR3 is CATSRVGQAGHGYTF. The CDR3 nucleotides are TGTGCCACCAGCAGAGTAGGGCAAGCCGGTCATGGCTACACCTTC.